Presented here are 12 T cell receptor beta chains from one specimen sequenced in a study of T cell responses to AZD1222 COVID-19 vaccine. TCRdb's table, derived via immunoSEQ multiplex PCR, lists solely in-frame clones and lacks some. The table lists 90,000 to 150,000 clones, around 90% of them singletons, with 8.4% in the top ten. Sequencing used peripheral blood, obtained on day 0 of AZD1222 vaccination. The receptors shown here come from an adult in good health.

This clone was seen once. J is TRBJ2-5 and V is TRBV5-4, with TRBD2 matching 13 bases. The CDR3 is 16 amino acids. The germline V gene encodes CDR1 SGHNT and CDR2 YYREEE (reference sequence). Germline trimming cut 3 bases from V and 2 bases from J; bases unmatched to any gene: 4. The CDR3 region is CASSWTSGGPQETQYF. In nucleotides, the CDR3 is TGTGCCAGCAGCTGGACTAGCGGGGGACCGCAAGAGACCCAGTACTTC.

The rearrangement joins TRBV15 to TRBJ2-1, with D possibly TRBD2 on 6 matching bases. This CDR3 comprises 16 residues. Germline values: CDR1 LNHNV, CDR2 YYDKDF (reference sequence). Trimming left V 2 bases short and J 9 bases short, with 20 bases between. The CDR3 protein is CATSRTLATVESEQFF. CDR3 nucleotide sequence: TGTGCCACCAGCAGAACACTAGCTACGGTCGAAAGTGAGCAGTTCTTC.

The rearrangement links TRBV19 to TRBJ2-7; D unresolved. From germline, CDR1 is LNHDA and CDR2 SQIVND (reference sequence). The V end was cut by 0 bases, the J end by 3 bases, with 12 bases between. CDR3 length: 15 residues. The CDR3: CASSIDLRAIYEQYF. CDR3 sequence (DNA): TGTGCCAGTAGTATAGATCTAAGGGCCATCTACGAGCAGTACTTC.

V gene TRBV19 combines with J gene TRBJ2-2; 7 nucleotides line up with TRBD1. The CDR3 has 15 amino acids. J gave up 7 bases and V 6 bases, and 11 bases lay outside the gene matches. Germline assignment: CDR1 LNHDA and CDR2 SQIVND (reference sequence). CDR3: CASRRNTGVIGELFF. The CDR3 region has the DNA TGTGCCAGTAGACGGAACACAGGGGTTATCGGGGAGCTGTTTTTT.

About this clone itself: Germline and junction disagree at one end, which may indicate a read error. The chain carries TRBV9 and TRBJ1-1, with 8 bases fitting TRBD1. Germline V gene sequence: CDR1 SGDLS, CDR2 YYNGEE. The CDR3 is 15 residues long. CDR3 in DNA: TGTGCCAGCAGCCGCAGGGGGCGCGGCAACACTAAAGCTTTCTTT. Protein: CASSRRGRGNTKAFF.

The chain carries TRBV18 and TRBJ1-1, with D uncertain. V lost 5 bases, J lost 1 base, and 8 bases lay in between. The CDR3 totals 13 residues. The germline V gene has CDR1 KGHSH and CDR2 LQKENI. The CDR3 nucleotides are TGTGCCAGCTCATCACAAGCGAACACTGAAGCTTTCTTT. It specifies CASSSQANTEAFF. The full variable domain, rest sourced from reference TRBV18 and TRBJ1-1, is NAGVMQNPRHLVRRRGQEARLRCSPMKGHSHVYWYRQLPEEGLKFMVYLQKENIIDESGMPKERFSAEFPKEGPSILRIQQVVRGDSAAYFCASSSQANTEAFFGQGTRLTVV.

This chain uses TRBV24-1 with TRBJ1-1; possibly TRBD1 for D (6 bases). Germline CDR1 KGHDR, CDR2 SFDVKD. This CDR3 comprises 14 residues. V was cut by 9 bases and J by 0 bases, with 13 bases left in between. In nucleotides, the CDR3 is TGTGCCACCCGCCGAGGGGGATTGAACACTGAAGCTTTCTTT. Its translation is CATRRGGLNTEAFF.

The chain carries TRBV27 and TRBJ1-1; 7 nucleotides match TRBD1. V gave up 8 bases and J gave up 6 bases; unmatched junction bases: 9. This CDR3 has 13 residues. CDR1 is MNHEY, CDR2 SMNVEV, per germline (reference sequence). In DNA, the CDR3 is TGTGCCAGCGGACAACAGGGGAATTCTGAAGCTTTCTTT. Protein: CASGQQGNSEAFF.

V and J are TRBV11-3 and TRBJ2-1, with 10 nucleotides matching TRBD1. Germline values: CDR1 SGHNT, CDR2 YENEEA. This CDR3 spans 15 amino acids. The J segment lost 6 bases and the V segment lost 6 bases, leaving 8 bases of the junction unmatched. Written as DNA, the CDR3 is TGTGCCAGCAGTCGGACAGGGGGAAATGGCAATGAGCAGTTCTTC. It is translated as CASSRTGGNGNEQFF. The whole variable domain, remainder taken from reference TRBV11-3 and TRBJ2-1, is EAGVVQSPRYKIIEKKQPVAFWCNPISGHNTLYWYLQNLGQGPELLIRYENEEAVDDSQLPKDRFSAERLKGVDSTLKIQPAELGDSAVYLCASSRTGGNGNEQFFGPGTRLTVL.

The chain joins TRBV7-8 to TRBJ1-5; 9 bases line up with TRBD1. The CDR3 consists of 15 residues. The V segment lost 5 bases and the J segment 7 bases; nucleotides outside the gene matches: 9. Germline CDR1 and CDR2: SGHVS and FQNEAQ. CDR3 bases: TGTGCCAGCAGCGAAAACCGGGACAGGGTCCAGCCCCAGCATTTT. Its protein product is CASSENRDRVQPQHF.

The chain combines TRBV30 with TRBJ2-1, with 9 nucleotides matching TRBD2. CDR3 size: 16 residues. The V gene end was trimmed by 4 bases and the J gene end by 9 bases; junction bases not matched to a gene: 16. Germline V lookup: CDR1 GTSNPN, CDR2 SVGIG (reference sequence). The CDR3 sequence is CAWTLTGTSNRGEQFF. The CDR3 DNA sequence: TGTGCCTGGACTCTGACCGGGACTAGCAACAGGGGTGAGCAGTTCTTC.

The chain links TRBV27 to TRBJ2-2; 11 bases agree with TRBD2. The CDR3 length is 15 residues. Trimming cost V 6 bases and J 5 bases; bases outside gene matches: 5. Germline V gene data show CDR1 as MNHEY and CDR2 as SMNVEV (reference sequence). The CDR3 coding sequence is TGTGCCAGCAGCCGACTAGCGGGGCGAACCGGGGAGCTGTTTTTT. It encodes CASSRLAGRTGELFF.